The 22 T cell receptor beta chains below all came from one sample that was sequenced in a study of CD8 T cells in ankylosing spondylitis. General study points: The study identified a TCR beta motif of under ten highly homologous variants that appeared characteristic of ankylosing spondylitis blood.

Antigen specificity for these receptors is unknown. A single record per CDR3 protein comes from TCRdb applying MiXCR to the 5' RACE reads. This sample has approximately 540,000 distinct CDR3 sequences; roughly 13% occur once, and the top ten carry nearly 7%. Sequencing was carried out using blood, either unsorted or a sorted T cell fraction (not recorded which). Receptors were obtained from a male donor with ankylosing spondylitis.

This clonotype was seen more than once but under ten times. The chain recombines TRBV27 with TRBJ2-1; 11 bases map to TRBD1. Germline trimming cut 5 bases from V and 2 bases from J; bases unmatched to any gene: 5. Germline lookup yields CDR1 MNHEY and CDR2 SMNVEV (reference sequence). This CDR3 has 16 residues. CDR3 sequence reads: CASSAGTGGPYNEQFF. In nucleotides, the CDR3 is TGTGCCAGCAGTGCGGGGACAGGGGGACCCTACAATGAGCAGTTCTTC.

Written as DNA, the CDR3 is TGTGCCAGCAGTGAGGGGGAGCAGTACGTC. It codes for CASSEGEQYV. The V call is TRBV6-1, the J call TRBJ2-7, with D uncertain. V lost 3 bases, J lost 7 bases, and 4 bases lay in between. Germline values: CDR1 MNHNS, CDR2 SASEGT. This CDR3 has 10 residues.

This chain uses TRBV2 with TRBJ1-6, with D uncertain. This CDR3 region has 13 residues. The germline gives CDR1 SNHLY, CDR2 FYNNEI. Trimming shortened V by 5 bases and J by 0 bases, and 2 bases separated the two germline ends. CDR3 nucleotides: TGTGCCAGCAGTTACTCCTATAATTCACCCCTCCACTTT. This translates into CASSYSYNSPLHF.

This clonotype has ten or more counts. The V and J genes are TRBV6-2 or TRBV6-3 and TRBJ2-1, with unresolved D. Germline CDR1 and CDR2: MNHEY and SVGEGT. With 6 bases removed from V and 8 bases from J, the gap between germline ends came to 23 bases. The CDR3 covers 16 residues. The CDR3 DNA sequence: TGTGCCAGCAGCCTTTACTCTTCTCTCGGCCGATATGAGCAGTTCTTC. Translation gives CASSLYSSLGRYEQFF.

This clonotype was counted only a few times. This chain joins TRBV15 and TRBJ1-4, with D uncertain. Germline assignment: CDR1 LNHNV and CDR2 YYDKDF (reference sequence). The CDR3 is made up of 11 amino acids. Trimming pared 10 bases from V and 0 bases from J, leaving 3 bases between. CDR3 DNA: TGTGCCAGAGCAACTAATGAAAAACTGTTTTTT. It is translated as CARATNEKLFF. The full variable domain, in which reference TRBV15 and TRBJ1-4 provide the parts outside the CDR3, is DAMVIQNPRYQVTQFGKPVTLSCSQTLNHNVMYWYQQKSSQAPKLLFHYYDKDFNNEADTPDNFQSRRPNTSFCFLDIRSPGLGDTAMYLCARATNEKLFFGSGTQLSVL.

In this sample, this clonotype turned up many times. This sequence joins TRBV5-1 and TRBJ2-2; the D is unclear. This CDR3 region has 15 residues. The V end lost 1 base, the J end lost 7 bases, and 14 bases lay between the germline ends. Per germline, CDR1 SGHRS and CDR2 YFSETQ. The CDR3 DNA sequence: TGCGCCAGCAGCTTGAACCAAGCTCTAGGCGGGGAGCTGTTTTTT. As protein: CASSLNQALGGELFF.

CDR3 DNA sequence: TGTGCCACCAGCAGGGAATTAGACTACGAGCAGTACGTC. The encoded protein is CATSRELDYEQYV. This sequence joins TRBV15 and TRBJ2-7; D call uncertain. CDR3 length: 13 residues. Per the germline V gene, CDR1 is LNHNV and CDR2 is YYDKDF (reference sequence). V was clipped by 3 bases and J by 3 bases, with 9 bases between them.

This clonotype was recorded at least ten times. The rearrangement uses TRBV5-1 and TRBJ1-2, with a possible D match to TRBD1 (5 bases). Germline values: CDR1 SGHRS, CDR2 YFSETQ. With 3 bases removed from V and 0 bases from J, the gap between germline ends came to 12 bases. CDR3 length equals 15 residues. This CDR3 reads CASSSGGMTNYGYTF. CDR3 bases: TGCGCCAGCAGCTCCGGGGGAATGACTAACTATGGCTACACCTTC.

This clonotype was counted many times. The genes are TRBV2 and TRBJ1-5; maybe TRBD1 (5 bases). The CDR3 length is 15 residues. Trimming cost V 8 bases and J 5 bases, with 19 bases left between them. Germline V lookup: CDR1 SNHLY, CDR2 FYNNEI. CDR3 DNA sequence: TGTGCCAGCCGCCGAACAGGCCCTTGGGATCAGCCCCAGCATTTT. Protein sequence: CASRRTGPWDQPQHF.

The chain uses TRBV20-1 and TRBJ2-7, with 10 positions matching TRBD1. The V gene's germline CDR1 is DFQATT and CDR2 SNEGSKA (reference sequence). V lost 4 bases, J lost 0 bases, and 3 bases stayed unmatched. The CDR3 covers 14 residues. CDR3 region: CSANRDRGSYEQYF. CDR3 nucleotides: TGCAGTGCTAACCGGGACAGGGGCTCCTACGAGCAGTACTTC.

This clonotype was observed a handful of times. The chain combines TRBV29-1 with TRBJ1-1, with D unresolved. The V end was cut by 3 bases, the J end by 8 bases, with 7 bases between. The length of the CDR3 is 10 residues. Germline CDR1 reads SQVTM; CDR2 reads ANQGSEA. The CDR3 here is CSVEYGEAFF. In DNA, the CDR3 is TGCAGCGTTGAGTACGGGGAAGCTTTCTTT.

This rearrangement joins TRBV30 to TRBJ2-3; the match to TRBD2 covers 12 bases. CDR3 length equals 14 residues. Germline assignment: CDR1 GTSNPN and CDR2 SVGIG (reference sequence). V was pared by 1 base and J by 6 bases, with 2 bases of the junction left unmatched. The CDR3 reads CAWSGGLAGDTQYF. CDR3 sequence (DNA): TGTGCCTGGAGTGGAGGACTAGCGGGGGATACGCAGTATTTT.

This chain connects TRBV10-1 to TRBJ2-5; TRBD2 matches at 14 bases. This CDR3 is 18 amino acids long. The trim removed 3 bases at V and 4 bases at J, leaving 10 bases unmatched. Per germline, CDR1 WNHNN and CDR2 SYGVQD (reference sequence). The CDR3 region has the DNA TGCGCCAGCAGTGACGGGACTAGCGGGAGCTTAGGGGGAGAGACCCAGTACTTC. Translating gives CASSDGTSGSLGGETQYF.

Only a few counts were recorded for this clonotype. The genes are TRBV20-1 and TRBJ2-3, with 7 bases identical to TRBD2. CDR1 is DFQATT, CDR2 SNEGSKA, per germline (reference sequence). Trimming removed 6 bases from V and 3 bases from J; junction bases left unmatched: 12. The length of the CDR3 is 15 residues. This CDR3 reads CSAPPGRRGTDTQYF. CDR3 DNA sequence: TGCAGTGCCCCCCCTGGACGGCGGGGGACAGATACGCAGTATTTT.

This clonotype was observed a few times. The chain employs TRBV20-1 and TRBJ1-4; no clear D gene. The CDR3 has 14 residues. The V gene's germline CDR1 is DFQATT and CDR2 SNEGSKA (reference sequence). V gave up 4 bases and J gave up 0 bases, with 9 bases separating them. The CDR3: CSANSGATNEKLFF. The CDR3 DNA reads as TGCAGTGCTAACTCCGGGGCAACTAATGAAAAACTGTTTTTT.

The V and J genes are TRBV4-1 and TRBJ2-1, with D tentatively TRBD2 (5 bases). The V end lost 3 bases, the J end lost 0 bases, and 12 bases lay between the germline ends. This CDR3 is 16 amino acids long. CDR1 and CDR2 (germline): MGHRA, YSYEKL. Here the CDR3 reads CASSHVDLISYNEQFF. Written as DNA, the CDR3 is TGCGCCAGCAGCCATGTGGACTTGATCTCCTACAATGAGCAGTTCTTC.

This chain links TRBV10-2 with TRBJ2-1, with unresolved D. The germline V and J ends were trimmed by 7 bases and 4 bases, with 14 bases remaining between them. The CDR3 contains 14 residues. The germline V gene has CDR1 WSHSY and CDR2 SAAADI. DNA for the CDR3: TGCGCCAGCAACGTCAAGGGCCCGTACAATGAGCAGTTCTTC. Translating gives CASNVKGPYNEQFF.

This clonotype has at least ten counts. The chain couples TRBV5-1 to TRBJ1-1, with 11 positions matching TRBD1. The CDR3 extends over 13 amino acids. With 4 bases clipped from V and 5 bases from J, the junction kept 1 base outside the gene matches. Germline CDR1 reads SGHRS; CDR2 reads YFSETQ. In DNA, the CDR3 is TGCGCCAGCAGCAGGGACAGGGGGACTGAAGCTTTCTTT. It specifies CASSRDRGTEAFF.

The chain couples TRBV20-1 to TRBJ1-1; D gene ambiguous. The CDR3 runs to 13 residues. Per germline, CDR1 DFQATT and CDR2 SNEGSKA (reference sequence). The ends were cut back, 7 bases at V and 0 bases at J, with 12 bases in the middle. The CDR3 DNA sequence: TGCAGTGGGGGAGACGGCTTGAACACTGAAGCTTTCTTT. Its translation is CSGGDGLNTEAFF.

This clonotype has at least ten counts. This sequence joins TRBV12-3 or TRBV12-4 and TRBJ1-5; TRBD1 might be the D (6 bases). The V gene lost 6 bases and the J gene lost 5 bases, with 11 bases spanning the gap. This CDR3 is 13 amino acids long. This CDR3 is CASRGTLYQPQHF. CDR3 DNA: TGTGCCAGCAGGGGGACACTTTATCAGCCCCAGCATTTT.

This clonotype appeared many times. The chain has TRBV11-3 and TRBJ2-3; 7 bases are shared with TRBD2. The CDR3 extends over 14 amino acids. With V trimmed by 8 bases and J by 5 bases, 10 bases remained unmatched. Germline assignment: CDR1 SGHNT and CDR2 YENEEA. CDR3 coding DNA: TGTGCCAGCCTTAGCCGCGGGAGAGGAGATACGCAGTATTTT. Translated: CASLSRGRGDTQYF.

The chain combines TRBV5-1 with TRBJ2-1; 7 positions match TRBD2. CDR3 length equals 16 residues. Germline CDR1 reads SGHRS; CDR2 reads YFSETQ. Trimming at V came to 5 bases and at J to 0 bases, leaving 8 bases not matched to a gene. The CDR3 is CASSPEGGSSYNEQFF. The CDR3 nucleotides are TGCGCCAGCAGTCCGGAGGGCGGGAGCTCCTACAATGAGCAGTTCTTC.